The 5 T cell receptor beta chains in this list originate from one sample, sequenced in a study of CXCR3-negative and CXCR3-positive naive CD8 T cells. Study-wide results and caveats: A higher hydrophobicity marked the TRB CDR3s of CXCR3-positive naive cells versus CXCR3-negative naive cells.

TRB cDNA was prepared as libraries by UMI-labeled 5' RACE. After re-calling the 5' RACE reads, TCRdb lists one entry per CDR3 protein, DNA absent. The sample data list 150,000 to 180,000 distinct CDR3 sequences. Antigens for these TCRs are unknown. Source material: naive CXCR3+ CD8+ T cells from blood. As to subset: CD45RO-CCR7+CD27+CD95- naive CD8+ T cells expressing CXCR3 (TNR3+). The source of these receptors is a human donor in good health. Some clones in this sample may be carry-over from other donors' samples.

The genes are TRBV12-3 or TRBV12-4 and TRBJ2-1; TCRdb proposes TRBD1, but this gene call is untestable without DNA. This CDR3 contains 16 residues. CDR3 sequence: CASRPGWATRYNEQFF.

V is TRBV7-7 and J is TRBJ2-5; TCRdb lists TRBD1, though no DNA is available to test this call. Germline V gives CDR1 SSHAT, CDR2 FNYEAQ (reference sequence). The CDR3 length is 14 residues. Here the CDR3 reads CASSSPGTEETQYF.

This chain links TRBV7-9 with TRBJ2-1; TCRdb lists TRBD1, though no DNA is available to test this call. Germline V gene sequence: CDR1 SEHNR, CDR2 FQNEAQ (reference sequence). The CDR3 extends over 17 amino acids. The CDR3: CASSRENRVTPSSEQFF.

This sequence joins TRBV29-1 and TRBJ2-4. Germline V gives CDR1 SQVTM, CDR2 ANQGSEA. The CDR3 sequence is 13 residues long. The CDR3 sequence is CSVEVAGENIQYF.

This rearrangement joins TRBV28 to TRBJ2-1. The CDR3 covers 12 residues. Per germline, CDR1 MDHEN and CDR2 SYDVKM. CDR3 amino acids: CASSPRYNEQFF.